Presented here are 27 T cell receptor beta chains from one specimen sequenced in a study of T-cell reconstitution after alpha-beta-depleted transplantation in children. Preparation of the TCRbeta library involved a method that used unique molecular identifiers. TCRdb re-called the PCR reads with MiXCR, one entry per CDR3 protein. The table has 250,000 to 400,000 distinct CDR3 sequences, roughly 25% seen once; the top ten hold 9.5% to 12%. This sample comprised PBMCs, mostly from graft donor cells, obtained 180 days after TCRalphabeta/CD19-depleted stem cell transplant. The receptor set was obtained from a male patient between 5 and 17 years old who had a stem cell transplant for acute lymphoblastic leukemia, so the T cells may come from the graft donor.

The chain employs TRBV2 and TRBJ2-7; tentative D call: TRBD1 (6 bases). With 2 bases removed from V and 3 bases from J, the gap between germline ends came to 14 bases. Germline assignment: CDR1 SNHLY and CDR2 FYNNEI. The length of the CDR3 is 15 residues. The CDR3 loop reads CASSEPNRALYEQYF. CDR3 nucleotides: TGTGCCAGCAGTGAACCCAACAGGGCCCTCTACGAGCAGTACTTC.

This clonotype was detected a few times. J is TRBJ2-3 and V is TRBV6-5, with 9 bases fitting TRBD2. The CDR3 is made up of 12 amino acids. The V gene's germline CDR1 is MNHEY and CDR2 SVGAGI. The CDR3 region is CVTSGLEDTQYF. Written as DNA, the CDR3 is TGTGTAACTAGCGGGTTGGAAGATACGCAGTATTTT.

V gene TRBV11-2 combines with J gene TRBJ2-5; 13 bases align to TRBD2. Losses at the gene ends were 5 bases for V and 2 bases for J; bases not matched to a gene: 11. The CDR3 sequence is 18 residues long. Germline V CDR1 and CDR2: SGHAT, FQNNGV. The CDR3 loop reads CASSPKTSGRPGQETQYF. The CDR3 nucleotides are TGTGCCAGCAGCCCCAAGACTAGCGGGAGGCCGGGGCAAGAGACCCAGTACTTC.

This clonotype was detected a few times. The chain links TRBV29-1 to TRBJ1-1; 7 nucleotides agree with TRBD1. Germline V lookup: CDR1 SQVTM, CDR2 ANQGSEA. V shed 5 bases, J shed 11 bases, and the junction held 11 bases outside the gene matches. This CDR3 spans 12 amino acids. CDR3 nucleotide sequence: TGCAGCGTTCCACTGAGGGGGCAGGGCGCTTTCTTT. Its protein is CSVPLRGQGAFF.

This clonotype turned up a few times. The V call is TRBV5-1, the J call TRBJ2-7, with 8 bases fitting TRBD1. Germline V lookup: CDR1 SGHRS, CDR2 YFSETQ. Trimming cost V 4 bases and J 4 bases; bases outside gene matches: 10. The CDR3 length is 15 residues. The CDR3 sequence: CASSTGQGGPYEQYF. CDR3 DNA: TGCGCCAGCAGCACTGGACAGGGCGGCCCTTACGAGCAGTACTTC.

There are many counts of this clonotype. The CDR3 loop is CASSWGGEQYF. The CDR3 coding sequence is TGTGCCAGCAGTTGGGGGGGGGAGCAGTACTTC. This chain uses TRBV12-3 or TRBV12-4 with TRBJ2-7, with 7 bases that match TRBD2. With 4 bases clipped from V and 7 bases from J, the junction kept 1 base outside the gene matches. The CDR3 length is 11 residues.

This clonotype was recorded once. The chain combines TRBV18 with TRBJ2-7, with a weak D call TRBD2 (6 bases). The CDR3 is made up of 12 amino acids. Germline V gene data show CDR1 as KGHSH and CDR2 as LQKENI. V was clipped by 4 bases and J by 6 bases, with 10 bases between them. The CDR3 sequence is CASSRPGGEQYF. CDR3 sequence (DNA): TGTGCCAGCTCACGTCCCGGGGGCGAGCAGTACTTC.

The chain employs TRBV6-5 and TRBJ1-3; 7 bases line up with TRBD1. The CDR3 is made up of 14 amino acids. The germline CDR1 and CDR2 sequences are MNHEY and SVGAGI. V was pared by 2 bases and J by 9 bases, with 7 bases of the junction left unmatched. DNA of the CDR3: TGTGCCAGCAGTTACGGACAGGCTTCTGTCACCATATATTTT. It specifies CASSYGQASVTIYF.

This clonotype has at least ten counts. The CDR3 here is CASSEDSMNTEAFF. The CDR3 region has the DNA TGTGCCAGCAGCGAAGACAGCATGAACACTGAAGCTTTCTTT. This rearrangement joins TRBV21-1 to TRBJ1-1. TRBV21-1 is designated a pseudogene. CDR3 length equals 14 residues.

Remarks on this clonotype: A read error may produce the germline difference seen at one junction end. The chain couples TRBV9 to TRBJ2-5; possible D gene TRBD1, 6 bases. This CDR3 comprises 15 residues. The germline CDR1 and CDR2 sequences are SGDLS and YYNGEE. The CDR3 is CASSVGGTPQGTQYF. Here the CDR3 DNA reads TGTGCCAGCAGCGTAGGAGGGACACCCCAAGGGACCCAGTACTTC.

V gene TRBV3-1 combines with J gene TRBJ2-3; no definite D call. The CDR3 extends over 14 amino acids. Per the germline V gene, CDR1 is LGHDT and CDR2 is YNNKEL (reference sequence). The V and J ends lost 1 base and 6 bases respectively, with 11 bases between them. CDR3 coding DNA: TGTGCCAGCAGCCAAGTGTCCAGTTGGGATACGCAGTATTTT. This sequence encodes CASSQVSSWDTQYF.

The rearrangement uses TRBV9 and TRBJ1-1, with TRBD1 matching over 8 bases. Trimming cost V 0 bases and J 1 base; bases outside gene matches: 8. Germline V CDR1 and CDR2: SGDLS, YYNGEE. The CDR3 loop spans 17 amino acids. The CDR3 is CASSVGPWQGANTEAFF. The CDR3, as DNA: TGTGCCAGCAGCGTAGGGCCCTGGCAGGGGGCGAACACTGAAGCTTTCTTT.

This clonotype was detected ten times or more. The chain couples TRBV5-1 to TRBJ1-3; D not resolved. The CDR3 length is 14 residues. Germline values: CDR1 SGHRS, CDR2 YFSETQ. The ends were cut back, 4 bases at V and 0 bases at J, with 8 bases in the middle. DNA of the CDR3: TGCGCCAGCAGCCCCGTTAACTCTGGAAACACCATATATTTT. Its translation is CASSPVNSGNTIYF.

This clonotype was counted at least ten times. This sequence joins TRBV4-1 and TRBJ2-4; 14 bases match TRBD2. V was clipped by 1 base and J by 6 bases; unmatched bases: 2. Germline CDR1 MGHRA, CDR2 YSYEKL. The CDR3 is 16 residues long. The CDR3 nucleotides are TGCGCCAGCAGCCAAGTCGGGACTAGCGGGAGAAACATTCAGTACTTC. Translated, it gives CASSQVGTSGRNIQYF.

This chain connects TRBV20-1 to TRBJ2-3, with 11 bases fitting TRBD2. The CDR3 contains 16 residues. Germline-derived CDR1 and CDR2 are DFQATT and SNEGSKA (reference sequence). With 4 bases clipped from V and 4 bases from J, the junction kept 10 bases outside the gene matches. The CDR3 is CSAIGFSGRGADTQYF. CDR3 bases: TGCAGTGCTATCGGCTTTAGCGGGAGGGGAGCAGATACGCAGTATTTT.

The chain is built from TRBV12-3 or TRBV12-4 and TRBJ2-7; D possibly corresponds to TRBD1 (5 bases). The CDR3 loop spans 13 amino acids. V was shortened by 4 bases and J by 4 bases, with 11 bases between the two germline ends. CDR3: CASSSARAYEQYF. CDR3 DNA: TGTGCCAGCAGTTCAGCCAGGGCGTACGAGCAGTACTTC.

This clonotype came up a few times. V and J are TRBV25-1 and TRBJ2-1, with D uncertain. The germline V gene has CDR1 MGHDK and CDR2 SYGVNS. V was trimmed by 1 base and J by 3 bases, leaving 7 bases between them. The CDR3 covers 14 residues. This chain's CDR3 is CASSEWWDYNEQFF. In DNA form, the CDR3 reads TGTGCCAGCAGTGAATGGTGGGACTACAATGAGCAGTTCTTC.

This clonotype has more than one count but fewer than ten. The chain is built from TRBV15 and TRBJ2-1; D gene uncertain. Trimming removed 4 bases at V and 0 bases at J, with 13 bases between. Germline values: CDR1 LNHNV, CDR2 YYDKDF (reference sequence). The CDR3 runs to 16 residues. CDR3 protein: CATSINIVSSYNEQFF. The CDR3 region has the DNA TGTGCCACCAGCATAAATATTGTGAGCTCCTACAATGAGCAGTTCTTC.

The V and J genes are TRBV9 and TRBJ2-5; a weak D match, TRBD1 (5 bases). Trimming cost V 0 bases and J 3 bases, with 9 bases left between them. The CDR3 runs 14 residues. Germline CDR1 is SGDLS and CDR2 is YYNGEE. CDR3 loop: CASSVGDRKETQYF. The CDR3 DNA follows: TGTGCCAGCAGCGTAGGAGACAGAAAAGAGACCCAGTACTTC.

This chain links TRBV5-1 with TRBJ1-2, with no clear D. The CDR3 runs 14 residues. V shed 0 bases and J shed 4 bases, with 10 bases lying between them. Germline CDR1 is SGHRS and CDR2 is YFSETQ. Here the CDR3 DNA reads TGCGCCAGCAGCTTGGAAATGGGAGGCTATGGCTACACCTTC. Protein product: CASSLEMGGYGYTF.

The V gene is TRBV7-9, the J gene TRBJ2-1, with TRBD2 matching over 11 bases. J lost 6 bases, V lost 4 bases, and 5 bases had no gene match. CDR3 size: 15 residues. CDR1 is SEHNR and CDR2 is FQNEAQ in the germline V gene (reference sequence). CDR3 nucleotides: TGTGCCAGCAGCTCGGGACTAGCGGATTTCAATGAGCAGTTCTTC. Translating gives CASSSGLADFNEQFF. Full variable domain (remainder filled in from reference TRBV7-9 and TRBJ2-1): DTGVSQNPRHKITKRGQNVTFRCDPISEHNRLYWYRQTLGQGPEFLTYFQNEAQLEKSRLLSDRFSAERPKGSFSTLEIQRTEQGDSAMYLCASSSGLADFNEQFFGPGTRLTVL.

The rearrangement joins TRBV2 to TRBJ1-6; D is ambiguous. The CDR3 consists of 12 residues. CDR1 SNHLY and CDR2 FYNNEI come from the germline V gene. V shed 6 bases and J shed 8 bases, with 8 bases lying between them. The CDR3 region is CASRERHSPLHF. The CDR3 bases are TGTGCCAGCAGGGAAAGACATTCACCCCTCCACTTT.

The V call is TRBV11-2, the J call TRBJ2-7; no definite D call. The CDR3 is made up of 16 amino acids. Looked up from germline, CDR1 is SGHAT and CDR2 is FQNNGV. The ends were cut back, 1 base at V and 2 bases at J, with 15 bases in the middle. CDR3 nucleotide sequence: TGTGCCAGCAGCTTAGGGCTAGATCTACTTACCTACGAGCAGTACTTC. Its protein product is CASSLGLDLLTYEQYF.

The chain recombines TRBV5-6 with TRBJ2-3, with D tentatively TRBD1 (6 bases). V was cut by 4 bases and J by 1 base, with 31 bases left in between. There are 21 residues in the CDR3. Per germline, CDR1 SGHDT and CDR2 YYEEEE. This CDR3 reads CASSTAWGRVETTERTDTQYF. The CDR3 DNA follows: TGTGCCAGCAGCACCGCCTGGGGGCGGGTGGAGACTACAGAACGCACAGATACGCAGTATTTT.

This clonotype was counted a few times. The rearrangement uses TRBV4-1 and TRBJ2-3; no reliable D call. This CDR3 has 14 residues. V was cut by 2 bases and J by 7 bases, with 13 bases left in between. CDR1 is MGHRA, CDR2 YSYEKL, per germline. Here the CDR3 DNA reads TGCGCCAGCAGCCAACCGCCCTCTGAGCATACGCAGTATTTT. Encoded protein: CASSQPPSEHTQYF.

This clonotype was recorded a few times. The chain uses TRBV12-3 or TRBV12-4 and TRBJ1-1, with 8 bases that match TRBD1. V trimming: 5 bases; J trimming: 8 bases; junction bases outside the gene matches: 4. This CDR3 has 12 residues. The CDR3 protein is CASSDRDREAFF. CDR3 coding DNA: TGTGCCAGCAGTGACCGGGACAGGGAAGCTTTCTTT.

The chain links TRBV10-3 to TRBJ2-1; the D is unclear. CDR1 and CDR2 from the germline V gene are ENHRY and SYGVKD. The V gene lost 3 bases and the J gene lost 6 bases, with 12 bases spanning the gap. The CDR3 totals 14 residues. The chain's CDR3 is CAISDVEIGNEQFF. For the CDR3, the DNA is TGTGCCATCAGTGACGTGGAAATAGGCAATGAGCAGTTCTTC.